This T cell receptor beta chain was sequenced during a study of cytomegalovirus exposure and HLA in healthy donors. In regard to this clone: The target antigen is unknown.

CDR3 length: 16 amino acids. Germline CDR1 and CDR2: SGHRS and YFSETQ. The V and J ends lost 0 bases and 2 bases respectively, with 15 bases between them. The repertoire was sequenced with immunoSEQ multiplex PCR; TCRdb's copy has only in-frame clones and lacks some. Among 150,000 to 250,000 clones listed, 84% were seen once. Study-wide results and caveats: The finding came from a later analysis; first-cohort TCR clusters tended to co-occur in the roughly 120 validation repertoires.

Input material: PBMCs. V gene TRBV5-1 combines with J gene TRBJ2-7; D is unresolved. The source is a woman in her 30s in good health and CMV-seropositive. The CDR3 loop is CASSLAQADPPYEQYF. DNA of the CDR3: TGCGCCAGCAGCTTGGCCCAGGCCGATCCACCCTACGAGCAGTACTTC.